This entry lists 21 T cell receptor beta chains sequenced from one sample in a study of CD8+CD57+ T cells in acquired aplastic anemia. For CDR3 and TCR beta VDJ profiling, genomic DNA was the template used. TCRdb recomputed calls from the reads with MiXCR, one row per CDR3 protein. In the table there are roughly 160,000 distinct CDR3 sequences, 71% of which are singletons. Selection for sequencing was limited to patients who had shown CD8+CD57+ cell expansion by flow cytometry. Sequencing used sorted CD4+, CD8+, or CD8+CD57+ T cells (not recorded which) from PBMCs. Every receptor here comes from a human donor with aplastic anemia.

The chain recombines TRBV7-9 with TRBJ1-4; TRBD1 is a possible D gene (5 bases). The V end was cut by 6 bases, the J end by 8 bases, with 16 bases between. The CDR3 spans 14 residues. Germline V gene sequence: CDR1 SEHNR, CDR2 FQNEAQ (reference sequence). The CDR3: CASSSGTVEEKLFF. CDR3 DNA sequence: TGTGCCAGCAGTTCCGGGACCGTAGAGGAAAAACTGTTTTTT.

The CDR3 DNA reads as TGCGCCAGCAGGAATATTCCCCACGAGCAGTACTTC. It translates to CASRNIPHEQYF. J is TRBJ2-7 and V is TRBV5-1; no definite D call. Germline assignment: CDR1 SGHRS and CDR2 YFSETQ. The ends were cut back, 5 bases at V and 5 bases at J, with 11 bases in the middle. There are 12 residues in the CDR3. Variable domain in full (rest from reference TRBV5-1 and TRBJ2-7): KAGVTQTPRYLIKTRGQQVTLSCSPISGHRSVSWYQQTPGQGLQFLFEYFSETQRNKGNFPGRFSGRQFSNSRSEMNVSTLELGDSALYLCASRNIPHEQYFGPGTRLTVT.

This clonotype has ten or more counts. The gene calls are TRBV12-3 or TRBV12-4 and TRBJ2-1; the match to TRBD2 covers 12 bases. The CDR3 is 13 amino acids. CDR3 in amino acids: CATSGRGDNEQFF. CDR3 sequence (DNA): TGTGCGACTAGCGGGAGAGGGGACAATGAGCAGTTCTTC.

The rearrangement links TRBV10-3 to TRBJ1-6; D is unclear. The ends were cut back, 8 bases at V and 5 bases at J, with 4 bases in the middle. CDR1 and CDR2 from the germline V gene are ENHRY and SYGVKD. The CDR3 is made up of 11 amino acids. The CDR3 nucleotides are TGTGCCATCGGGAATAATTCACCCCTCCACTTT. Translation gives CAIGNNSPLHF.

CDR3 protein: CASRPGTASYNSPLHF. The CDR3 coding sequence is TGTGCCAGCAGACCCGGGACAGCCTCCTATAATTCACCCCTCCACTTT. The chain uses TRBV7-3 and TRBJ1-6; 7 bases line up with TRBD1. The CDR3 consists of 16 residues. Trimming took 6 bases from V and 0 from J; bases not matched to a gene: 5. Germline loops: CDR1 SGHTA, CDR2 FQGTGA.

The rearrangement uses TRBV10-2 and TRBJ2-1; TRBD2 aligns across 7 bases. Germline CDR1 is WSHSY and CDR2 is SAAADI. V was pared by 3 bases and J by 1 base, with 3 bases of the junction left unmatched. This CDR3 contains 15 residues. The CDR3 sequence is CASSDRGGSYNEQFF. Written as DNA, the CDR3 is TGCGCCAGCAGTGACCGCGGGGGATCCTACAATGAGCAGTTCTTC.

This clonotype was picked up many times. This sequence joins TRBV19 and TRBJ2-7; 7 bases agree with TRBD2. J lost 5 bases, V lost 5 bases, and 9 bases had no gene match. The CDR3 totals 14 residues. Germline CDR1 is LNHDA and CDR2 is SQIVND (reference sequence). The CDR3 DNA follows: TGTGCCAGTAGTGTGGCGGGAGAAGTCCACGAGCAGTACTTC. As protein: CASSVAGEVHEQYF.

The V call is TRBV2, the J call TRBJ1-5; D remains unclear. CDR3 length: 14 amino acids. Trimming took 2 bases from V and 2 from J, leaving 7 bases between them. Germline V gene lookup returns CDR1 SNHLY and CDR2 FYNNEI. The CDR3 region is CASSESVGNQPQHF. CDR3 sequence (DNA): TGTGCCAGCAGTGAAAGCGTGGGCAATCAGCCCCAGCATTTT.

The chain recombines TRBV5-6 with TRBJ2-5, with 9 positions matching TRBD1. Germline CDR1 and CDR2: SGHDT and YYEEEE. CDR3 length equals 13 residues. V gave up 3 bases and J gave up 5 bases; unmatched junction bases: 2. CDR3 sequence reads: CASSYRGPETQYF. DNA of the CDR3: TGTGCCAGCAGCTACAGGGGGCCGGAGACCCAGTACTTC.

V usage is TRBV19 and J usage is TRBJ2-1; 9 nucleotides align to TRBD2. CDR1 and CDR2 (germline): LNHDA, SQIVND (reference sequence). The CDR3 extends over 16 amino acids. Germline trimming cut 5 bases from V and 2 bases from J; bases unmatched to any gene: 7. CDR3 sequence: CASSFAGGPTYNEQFF. The DNA for the CDR3 is TGTGCCAGTAGTTTCGCGGGGGGGCCAACCTACAATGAGCAGTTCTTC.

V and J are TRBV19 and TRBJ2-7; 8 bases align to TRBD2. Germline V gives CDR1 LNHDA, CDR2 SQIVND (reference sequence). Unmatched junction bases numbered 13, after V lost 6 bases and J lost 3 bases. CDR3 length equals 16 residues. This CDR3 reads CASSIRRGSGVYEQYF. The CDR3 region has the DNA TGTGCCAGTAGCATCCGCCGGGGTAGCGGGGTCTACGAGCAGTACTTC.

This rearrangement joins TRBV19 to TRBJ2-2; 9 nucleotides align to TRBD1. This CDR3 is built from 15 residues. After removal of 3 bases from V and 4 bases from J, the junction contained 3 bases not matched to a gene. Germline assignment: CDR1 LNHDA and CDR2 SQIVND (reference sequence). This chain's CDR3 is CASSITGGFTGELFF. The CDR3 DNA follows: TGTGCCAGTAGTATTACAGGGGGCTTCACCGGGGAGCTGTTTTTT.

This chain connects TRBV2 to TRBJ2-7, with D maybe TRBD1 (5 bases). Deletions cut 8 bases from V and 3 bases from J, with 17 bases between. The CDR3 runs to 14 residues. CDR1 and CDR2 (germline): SNHLY, FYNNEI. CDR3 coding DNA: TGTGCCAGCGGCCAGGGCCCGTGGAGCTACGAGCAGTACTTC. Translated, it gives CASGQGPWSYEQYF.

This clonotype was seen only a few times. This chain links TRBV20-1 with TRBJ2-2; 10 bases fit TRBD1. This CDR3 contains 17 residues. With V trimmed by 0 bases and J by 6 bases, 10 bases remained unmatched. From germline, CDR1 is DFQATT and CDR2 SNEGSKA (reference sequence). CDR3 region: CSARDPGTGDTAGELFF. DNA for the CDR3: TGCAGTGCTAGAGATCCCGGGACAGGGGACACCGCCGGGGAGCTGTTTTTT.

This clonotype has just a few counts. The genes are TRBV7-9 and TRBJ2-5, with D hard to call. V shed 7 bases and J shed 3 bases, with 15 bases lying between them. The CDR3 extends over 14 amino acids. Germline lookup yields CDR1 SEHNR and CDR2 FQNEAQ (reference sequence). The CDR3 is CASTSSWGKETQYF. The CDR3 DNA reads TGTGCCAGCACCTCCTCCTGGGGTAAAGAGACCCAGTACTTC.

The chain uses TRBV11-2 and TRBJ1-6; D is unresolved. From germline, CDR1 is SGHAT and CDR2 FQNNGV. The germline V and J ends were trimmed by 6 bases and 8 bases, with 8 bases remaining between them. This CDR3 contains 12 residues. CDR3 amino acids: CASRLADSPLHF. DNA for the CDR3: TGTGCCAGCAGACTCGCGGATTCACCCCTCCACTTT. The entire variable domain, with the rest obtained from reference TRBV11-2 and TRBJ1-6, is as follows: EAGVAQSPRYKIIEKRQSVAFWCNPISGHATLYWYQQILGQGPKLLIQFQNNGVVDDSQLPKDRFSAERLKGVDSTLKIQPAKLEDSAVYLCASRLADSPLHFGNGTRLTVT.

V gene TRBV7-3 combines with J gene TRBJ1-1, with D possibly being TRBD1 (6 bases). The CDR3 is 13 amino acids. Germline V gene sequence: CDR1 SGHTA, CDR2 FQGTGA. Trimming took 4 bases from V and 7 from J, leaving 13 bases between them. CDR3 residues: CASSSHGGGEAFF. The CDR3 DNA sequence: TGTGCCAGCAGCTCGCACGGGGGCGGTGAAGCTTTCTTT. The variable domain in full, completed from reference TRBV7-3 and TRBJ1-1, reads GAGVSQTPSNKVTEKGKYVELRCDPISGHTALYWYRQSLGQGPEFLIYFQGTGAADDSGLPNDRFFAVRPEGSVSTLKIQRTERGDSAVYLCASSSHGGGEAFFGQGTRLTVV.

The rearrangement joins TRBV29-1 to TRBJ1-2, with TRBD1 matching over 9 bases. J gave up 0 bases and V 4 bases, and 0 bases lay outside the gene matches. The CDR3 length is 13 residues. Germline V gene sequence: CDR1 SQVTM, CDR2 ANQGSEA. CDR3 loop: CSVGQGANYGYTF. CDR3 sequence (DNA): TGCAGCGTTGGACAGGGGGCTAACTATGGCTACACCTTC.

The chain is built from TRBV4-1 and TRBJ2-7, with D perhaps matching TRBD1 (5 bases). The germline V and J ends were trimmed by 1 base and 3 bases, with 13 bases remaining between them. This CDR3 has 15 amino acids. Germline V gives CDR1 MGHRA, CDR2 YSYEKL. The DNA of the CDR3 is TGCGCCAGCAGCCAAGCCAAAGGGGTTTTCTACGAGCAGTACTTC. It yields the protein CASSQAKGVFYEQYF.

This clonotype was recorded at least ten times. The CDR3 DNA reads as TGCGCCAGCAGCCAAGAGAATAGTCCTCAGGAGGAGCAGTACTTC. Protein: CASSQENSPQEEQYF. This chain uses TRBV4-1 with TRBJ2-7; the D is unclear. This CDR3 is built from 15 residues. Germline V gene sequence: CDR1 MGHRA, CDR2 YSYEKL. The V end lost 0 bases, the J end lost 7 bases, and 16 bases lay between the germline ends.

As for this clonotype: Because it lacks the conserved phenylalanine or tryptophan at the end, this CDR3 is likely a read error. The DNA is left out, because the CDR3 cannot be placed on it with certainty; the CDR3 is given as TCRdb lists it. V gene TRBV5-1 combines with J gene TRBJ1-3. A total of 8 residues make up the CDR3, ends included. Looked up from germline, CDR1 is SGHRS and CDR2 is YFSETQ. CDR3 protein: CASSFYSP.